This T cell receptor beta chain derives from a study of T cells after yellow fever vaccination. From germline, CDR1 is SGHTA and CDR2 FQGNSA. The CDR3 loop spans 14 amino acids. The V end lost 0 bases, the J end lost 0 bases, and 3 bases lay between the germline ends. TCRdb itself ran the 5' RACE reads through MiXCR, one entry per CDR3 protein. The sample includes 150,000 to 200,000 distinct CDR3 sequences, 11% of them seen just once. Here the sequenced sample was CD8+ T cells sorted from PBMCs, taken 15 days after the yellow fever booster vaccination. This TCR was recovered from a man between 18 and 35 years old who received the YFV17D yellow fever vaccine. This chain joins TRBV7-2 and TRBJ2-4; D is undetermined. The CDR3 DNA sequence: TGTGCCAGCAGCTTAGCAATAGCCAAAAACATTCAGTACTTC. Its protein is CASSLAIAKNIQYF.